Below, 27 T cell receptor beta chains from the same sample are listed, as sequenced in a study of CD8+ T cells in alopecia areata. cDNA serving as the sequencing template came from extracted, reverse transcribed RNA. Produced via immunoSEQ multiplex PCR; TCRdb's table is partial and in-frame only. The table shows some 180,000 clones, with 50% to 65% occurring only once. Treatment: oral pan-JAK inhibitor, 5-10 mg twice daily. Here the sequenced sample was CD8+ T cells sorted from blood, taken at week 24, from a patient treated with tofacitinib. All receptors come from a human donor with alopecia areata.

The chain recombines TRBV19 with TRBJ2-7; TRBD1 matches at 7 bases. From germline, CDR1 is LNHDA and CDR2 SQIVND (reference sequence). The CDR3 spans 15 residues. V shed 5 bases, J shed 2 bases, and the junction held 9 bases outside the gene matches. Here the CDR3 reads CASSYTGELAYEQYF. CDR3 DNA sequence: TGTGCCAGTAGTTACACAGGGGAACTAGCCTACGAGCAGTACTTC.

This chain links TRBV11-2 with TRBJ2-7, with 9 bases fitting TRBD2. The CDR3 loop spans 13 amino acids. V lost 8 bases, J lost 2 bases, and 4 bases stayed unmatched. The V gene's germline CDR1 is SGHAT and CDR2 FQNNGV. CDR3 protein: CASARGGPYEQYF. The CDR3 DNA reads TGTGCCAGCGCGCGGGGGGGCCCCTACGAGCAGTACTTC.

This clone was found a few times. V usage is TRBV7-9 and J usage is TRBJ1-1, with a possible D match to TRBD1 (5 bases). Germline V CDR1 and CDR2: SEHNR, FQNEAQ (reference sequence). The CDR3 totals 12 residues. Trimming took off 3 bases at V and 8 bases at J, with 10 bases between the two ends. CDR3 loop: CASSLGGKEAFF. CDR3 sequence (DNA): TGTGCCAGCAGCTTGGGGGGAAAAGAAGCTTTCTTT.

The chain links TRBV7-9 to TRBJ2-7; TRBD2 matches 8 bases. The CDR3 spans 13 residues. V lost 4 bases, J lost 6 bases, and 5 bases stayed unmatched. Germline loops: CDR1 SEHNR, CDR2 FQNEAQ (reference sequence). Here the CDR3 reads CASSYGLAREQYF. The CDR3 region has the DNA TGTGCCAGCAGCTACGGACTAGCACGCGAGCAGTACTTC.

This CDR3 reads CAWARGQETQYF. CDR3 bases: TGTGCCTGGGCGAGGGGTCAAGAGACCCAGTACTTC. J is TRBJ2-5 and V is TRBV30; D tentatively fits TRBD1 or TRBD2 (5 bases each). Trimming pared 5 bases from V and 2 bases from J, leaving 9 bases between. This CDR3 is built from 12 residues. The germline CDR1 and CDR2 sequences are GTSNPN and SVGIG (reference sequence).

V gene TRBV9 combines with J gene TRBJ1-1, with D maybe TRBD1 (5 bases). This CDR3 region has 13 residues. The ends were cut back, 2 bases at V and 8 bases at J, with 13 bases in the middle. From germline, CDR1 is SGDLS and CDR2 YYNGEE. The CDR3 here is CASSVLVRTEAFF. The CDR3 DNA sequence: TGTGCCAGCAGCGTGTTGGTCAGGACAGAAGCTTTCTTT.

J is TRBJ1-4 and V is TRBV5-4; perhaps TRBD1 as D (5 bases). Germline V lookup: CDR1 SGHNT, CDR2 YYREEE (reference sequence). This CDR3 has 16 residues. V lost 4 bases and J lost 4, with 17 bases in between. The CDR3 bases are TGTGCCAGCAGCCGTACCCCACAGGAGCTTAATGAAAAACTGTTTTTT. As protein: CASSRTPQELNEKLFF.

Only a few counts were recorded for this clone. The chain joins TRBV6-6 to TRBJ2-5; 7 nucleotides match TRBD1. Trimming took 2 bases from V and 2 from J; bases not matched to a gene: 5. Germline CDR1 reads MNHNY; CDR2 reads SVGAGI (reference sequence). The CDR3 covers 15 residues. Written as DNA, the CDR3 is TGTGCCAGCAGTTACCCAAAACAGGGGCAAGAGACCCAGTACTTC. As protein: CASSYPKQGQETQYF.

This chain uses TRBV9 with TRBJ1-1, with a tentative D call TRBD1 (6 bases). V gave up 3 bases and J gave up 5 bases, with 14 bases separating them. Germline V CDR1 and CDR2: SGDLS, YYNGEE. The CDR3 sequence is 14 residues long. The CDR3 sequence: CASSAVKGGTEAFF. Written as DNA, the CDR3 is TGTGCCAGCAGCGCAGTCAAAGGGGGGACTGAAGCTTTCTTT.

The chain carries TRBV7-9 and TRBJ2-5; D is unresolved. Between the trimmed V and J ends, which lost 5 bases and 2 bases, there was a span of 12 bases. Germline assignment: CDR1 SEHNR and CDR2 FQNEAQ (reference sequence). This CDR3 has 14 residues. The CDR3 region has the DNA TGTGCCAGCAGCCCAACGACTCGACAAGAGACCCAGTACTTC. Encoded protein: CASSPTTRQETQYF.

This chain uses TRBV7-3 with TRBJ2-7; 13 bases are shared with TRBD2. The V gene's germline CDR1 is SGHTA and CDR2 FQGTGA. The CDR3 covers 15 residues. The ends lost 3 bases at V and 3 bases at J; junction bases unmatched: 2. The CDR3 loop is CASSLGLAGIYEQYF. CDR3 bases: TGTGCCAGCAGCTTGGGACTAGCGGGGATCTACGAGCAGTACTTC.

Remarks on this clone: Just one base apart from a much larger clone, this may be a read error. CDR3 region: CASSDTGELFF. CDR3 in DNA: TGTGCCAGCAGCGACACCGGGGAGCTGTTTTTT. The genes are TRBV27 and TRBJ2-2, with D unresolved. This CDR3 has 11 amino acids. Per germline, CDR1 MNHEY and CDR2 SMNVEV (reference sequence). Trimming took 6 bases from V and 3 from J, leaving 2 bases between them.

The rearrangement joins TRBV1 to TRBJ2-1. TRBV1 is a pseudogene. CDR3 length: 12 residues. DNA for the CDR3: TGCACCAGCAGCCAAGATTTGAATGAGCAGTTCTTC. Its translation is CTSSQDLNEQFF.

This clone was recorded a few times. The gene calls are TRBV29-1 and TRBJ1-2; 7 positions agree with TRBD1. Trimming cost V 6 bases and J 3 bases; bases outside gene matches: 4. Germline V gene lookup returns CDR1 SQVTM and CDR2 ANQGSEA. The CDR3 covers 12 residues. CDR3 region: CSVQGEDYGYTF. CDR3 nucleotide sequence: TGCAGCGTCCAGGGGGAGGACTATGGCTACACCTTC.

The gene calls are TRBV6-1 and TRBJ1-5, with D tentatively TRBD1 (5 bases). From germline, CDR1 is MNHNS and CDR2 SASEGT. This CDR3 has 12 residues. Deletions cut 10 bases from V and 5 bases from J, with 12 bases between. CDR3 in amino acids: CATSRGDQPQHF. The CDR3 nucleotides are TGTGCCACCTCAAGGGGTGATCAGCCCCAGCATTTT.

This clone was counted a few times. V is TRBV29-1 and J is TRBJ1-2, with D uncertain. V dropped 4 bases and J dropped 0 bases, with 9 bases sitting between them. This CDR3 has 13 amino acids. The germline CDR1 and CDR2 sequences are SQVTM and ANQGSEA. CDR3 sequence: CSVAPPTNYGYTF. In DNA, the CDR3 is TGCAGCGTTGCTCCCCCAACTAACTATGGCTACACCTTC.

The chain recombines TRBV5-1 with TRBJ1-2, with TRBD1 as a possible D gene (6 bases). This CDR3 is built from 14 residues. V lost 4 bases to trimming and J lost 2 bases, with 12 bases between them. Germline lookup yields CDR1 SGHRS and CDR2 YFSETQ. The DNA for the CDR3 is TGCGCCAGCAGCCCCGCGGGGGCCAACTATGGCTACACCTTC. Translated, it gives CASSPAGANYGYTF.

This clone was counted between two and nine times. In nucleotides, the CDR3 is TGTGCCAGCTCACCACCGGGTCAGCCCCAGCATTTT. Translating it yields CASSPPGQPQHF. The gene calls are TRBV18 and TRBJ1-5; no definite D call. Per the germline V gene, CDR1 is KGHSH and CDR2 is LQKENI. V lost 0 bases and J lost 6, with 3 bases in between. The CDR3 covers 12 residues.

The chain has TRBV11-3 and TRBJ2-3, with a possible D match to TRBD2 (5 bases). Trimming took 5 bases from V and 4 from J, leaving 10 bases between them. CDR3 length equals 13 residues. The V gene's germline CDR1 is SGHNT and CDR2 YENEEA. The CDR3 sequence is CASSNRGADTQYF. The CDR3 DNA follows: TGTGCCAGCAGCAACCGGGGTGCAGATACGCAGTATTTT.

The count of this clone is one. J is TRBJ2-4 and V is TRBV7-9; no definite D call. The CDR3 consists of 14 residues. Trimming stripped 4 bases from V and 1 base from J, with 8 bases between. Per the germline V gene, CDR1 is SEHNR and CDR2 is FQNEAQ (reference sequence). The CDR3 DNA reads as TGTGCCAGCAGCTCTATGGGGGCCAAAAACATTCAGTACTTC. Translation: CASSSMGAKNIQYF.

This clone was recorded a few times. The V call is TRBV10-2, the J call TRBJ2-2; 12 bases align to TRBD1. This CDR3 contains 16 residues. With 5 bases clipped from V and 9 bases from J, the junction kept 10 bases outside the gene matches. CDR1 and CDR2 from the germline V gene are WSHSY and SAAADI. Here the CDR3 reads CASSPRDRGPEWELFF. The CDR3 coding sequence is TGCGCCAGCAGTCCCCGGGACAGGGGGCCGGAGTGGGAGCTGTTTTTT.

J is TRBJ1-5 and V is TRBV27; D gene unclear. The germline gives CDR1 MNHEY, CDR2 SMNVEV (reference sequence). Trimming removed 5 bases from V and 7 bases from J, with 9 bases in between. The CDR3 has 12 amino acids. CDR3 in amino acids: CASSRAGQPQHF. The CDR3 DNA follows: TGTGCCAGCAGTAGGGCTGGGCAGCCCCAGCATTTT.

The rearrangement joins TRBV15 to TRBJ2-1; 9 nucleotides align to TRBD2. CDR1 and CDR2 (germline): LNHNV, YYDKDF (reference sequence). The CDR3 sequence is 14 residues long. J gave up 15 bases and V 5 bases, and 14 bases lay outside the gene matches. CDR3 in amino acids: CATSSRTSEVGRFF. The CDR3, as DNA: TGTGCCACCAGCTCTAGGACTAGCGAGGTGGGGCGGTTCTTC. The full variable domain, rest sourced from reference TRBV15 and TRBJ2-1, is DAMVIQNPRYQVTQFGKPVTLSCSQTLNHNVMYWYQQKSSQAPKLLFHYYDKDFNNEADTPDNFQSRRPNTSFCFLDIRSPGLGDTAMYLCATSSRTSEVGRFFGPGTRLTVL.

The rearrangement links TRBV11-2 to TRBJ2-7, with D uncertain. V lost 0 bases and J 5 bases, leaving 14 bases between the germline ends. This CDR3 region has 15 residues. The germline gives CDR1 SGHAT, CDR2 FQNNGV. The CDR3 DNA reads as TGTGCCAGCAGCTTAGAAGTGGGCAGGCACCACGAGCAGTACTTC. It specifies CASSLEVGRHHEQYF.

The chain links TRBV7-9 to TRBJ2-3; D possibly corresponds to TRBD2 (6 bases). Germline V gives CDR1 SEHNR, CDR2 FQNEAQ (reference sequence). The CDR3 length is 14 residues. Trimming took 6 bases from V and 4 from J, leaving 14 bases between them. The CDR3 reads CASRSTRGPDTQYF. Here the CDR3 DNA reads TGTGCCAGCAGATCGACTAGAGGACCAGATACGCAGTATTTT.

The chain carries TRBV29-1 and TRBJ1-2, with D maybe TRBD1 (5 bases). The V gene's germline CDR1 is SQVTM and CDR2 ANQGSEA. V was pared by 7 bases and J by 7 bases, with 19 bases between. This CDR3 comprises 13 residues. The CDR3 protein is CSARGQGTRGYTF. As DNA, the CDR3 is TGCAGCGCCCGGGGCCAAGGTACTCGTGGCTACACCTTC.

This clone was counted only a few times. The chain employs TRBV30 and TRBJ2-3; tentative D call: TRBD1 (6 bases). CDR3 length: 13 amino acids. Germline loops: CDR1 GTSNPN, CDR2 SVGIG (reference sequence). The V end lost 7 bases, the J end lost 2 bases, and 13 bases lay between the germline ends. Here the CDR3 reads CASEQGSTDTQYF. The CDR3 region has the DNA TGTGCCTCGGAACAGGGTTCCACAGATACGCAGTATTTT. Variable domain in full (rest from reference TRBV30 and TRBJ2-3): SQTIHQWPATLVQPVGSPLSLECTVEGTSNPNLYWYRQAAGRGLQLLFYSVGIGQISSEVPQNLSASRPQDRQFILSSKKLLLSDSGFYLCASEQGSTDTQYFGPGTRLTVL.